These 25 T cell receptor beta chains originate from one sample sequenced in a study of shared T cell receptors in the human thymus. Sequencing was performed with immunoSEQ multiplex PCR; in TCRdb, only in-frame clones are kept and a portion is missing. Of hundreds of thousands of clones listed, roughly 94% were seen once; the top ten hold approximately 0.02%. Sequenced: thymocytes. The origin of the receptors is a human donor.

The V gene is TRBV2, the J gene TRBJ2-7; D unresolved. Germline V CDR1 and CDR2: SNHLY, FYNNEI. V dropped 4 bases and J dropped 2 bases, with 12 bases sitting between them. The CDR3 is 14 residues long. CDR3 in DNA: TGTGCCAGCAGTGTATTTCGGCAGCCCTACGAGCAGTACTTC. It encodes CASSVFRQPYEQYF.

The gene calls are TRBV5-1 and TRBJ1-1, with D tentatively TRBD1 (6 bases). The CDR3 loop spans 16 amino acids. The germline CDR1 and CDR2 sequences are SGHRS and YFSETQ. V was pared by 0 bases and J by 2 bases, with 14 bases between. CDR3 in amino acids: CASSLDRVKKNTEAFF. The DNA for the CDR3 is TGCGCCAGCAGCTTGGACAGGGTAAAGAAAAACACTGAAGCTTTCTTT.

This chain uses TRBV27 with TRBJ2-2; D unresolved. Germline V lookup: CDR1 MNHEY, CDR2 SMNVEV (reference sequence). V was cut by 6 bases and J by 0 bases, with 8 bases left in between. This CDR3 contains 14 residues. As DNA, the CDR3 is TGTGCCAGCAGCCGTTGGGCGAACACCGGGGAGCTGTTTTTT. Its protein product is CASSRWANTGELFF.

The chain carries TRBV27 and TRBJ1-2, with D possibly matching TRBD1 (5 bases). Trimming removed 7 bases from V and 5 bases from J, with 17 bases in between. Germline V gives CDR1 MNHEY, CDR2 SMNVEV (reference sequence). This CDR3 spans 14 amino acids. In DNA form, the CDR3 reads TGTGCCAGCACCCAACGATGGGGGAGTTATGGCTACACCTTC. It codes for CASTQRWGSYGYTF.

The gene calls are TRBV15 and TRBJ2-2, with D perhaps matching TRBD1 or TRBD2 (6 bases each). The CDR3 consists of 16 residues. The V gene lost 1 base and the J gene lost 3 bases, with 12 bases spanning the gap. In germline, CDR1 is LNHNV, CDR2 YYDKDF (reference sequence). This chain's CDR3 is CATSRVRGADTGELFF. In DNA form, the CDR3 reads TGTGCCACCAGCAGAGTAAGGGGGGCTGACACCGGGGAGCTGTTTTTT.

V usage is TRBV7-9 and J usage is TRBJ2-2; the match to TRBD1 covers 7 bases. Unmatched junction bases numbered 8, after V lost 2 bases and J lost 5 bases. The CDR3 covers 16 residues. The germline CDR1 and CDR2 sequences are SEHNR and FQNEAQ (reference sequence). The CDR3 here is CASSLLDRIRTGELFF. CDR3 sequence (DNA): TGTGCCAGCAGCTTATTGGACAGGATAAGAACCGGGGAGCTGTTTTTT.

This rearrangement joins TRBV6-1 to TRBJ1-5; D is ambiguous. Germline CDR1 reads MNHNS; CDR2 reads SASEGT. V was pared by 1 base and J by 3 bases, with 13 bases between. The CDR3 is 16 amino acids. This CDR3 is CASSEVEGEFNQPQHF. As DNA, the CDR3 is TGTGCCAGCAGTGAAGTTGAGGGCGAATTCAATCAGCCCCAGCATTTT.

The gene calls are TRBV4-3 and TRBJ1-5; perhaps TRBD1 as D (5 bases). Trimming cost V 0 bases and J 0 bases, with 15 bases left between them. Germline V CDR1 and CDR2: LGHNA, YSLEER. The CDR3 runs to 18 residues. The CDR3 sequence is CASSQEVNRLHSNQPQHF. In DNA form, the CDR3 reads TGCGCCAGCAGCCAAGAGGTTAACAGGCTACATAGCAATCAGCCCCAGCATTTT.

The V call is TRBV28, the J call TRBJ2-3; 8 nucleotides line up with TRBD1. The CDR3 contains 14 residues. In germline, CDR1 is MDHEN, CDR2 SYDVKM. V lost 7 bases to trimming and J lost 3 bases; unmatched junction nucleotides: 6. The chain's CDR3 is CASTGQGKTDTQYF. CDR3 coding DNA: TGTGCCAGCACAGGACAGGGCAAAACAGATACGCAGTATTTT.

The genes are TRBV19 and TRBJ1-3; no firm D call. Germline assignment: CDR1 LNHDA and CDR2 SQIVND (reference sequence). V was clipped by 6 bases and J by 3 bases, with 15 bases between them. This CDR3 has 15 amino acids. CDR3 protein: CASRPGGFFGNTIYF. The CDR3 DNA sequence: TGTGCCAGTAGGCCTGGAGGGTTCTTTGGAAACACCATATATTTT. The full variable domain, completed using reference TRBV19 and TRBJ1-3, is DGGITQSPKYLFRKEGQNVTLSCEQNLNHDAMYWYRQDPGQGLRLIYYSQIVNDFQKGDIAEGYSVSREKKESFPLTVTSAQKNPTAFYLCASRPGGFFGNTIYFGEGSWLTVV.

The chain links TRBV27 to TRBJ2-3, with 14 nucleotides matching TRBD2. The CDR3 sequence is 17 residues long. Trimming at V came to 5 bases and at J to 5 bases, leaving 9 bases not matched to a gene. Germline CDR1 MNHEY, CDR2 SMNVEV (reference sequence). The CDR3 DNA sequence: TGTGCCAGCAGTCCGGGACTAGCGGGAGTCTTAGGAGATACGCAGTATTTT. It specifies CASSPGLAGVLGDTQYF.

This chain joins TRBV19 and TRBJ2-5; tentative D call: TRBD1 (5 bases). This CDR3 has 11 amino acids. Trimming took 6 bases from V and 11 from J, leaving 13 bases between them. Germline V gene data show CDR1 as LNHDA and CDR2 as SQIVND (reference sequence). The CDR3 region has the DNA TGTGCCAGTAGATCAGGGCCGGATCAGTACTTC. Translation: CASRSGPDQYF. Filled out from reference TRBV19 and TRBJ2-5, the complete variable domain reads DGGITQSPKYLFRKEGQNVTLSCEQNLNHDAMYWYRQDPGQGLRLIYYSQIVNDFQKGDIAEGYSVSREKKESFPLTVTSAQKNPTAFYLCASRSGPDQYFGPGTRLLVL.

The J gene is TRBJ2-1, the V gene TRBV10-3, with D tentatively TRBD2 (5 bases). V lost 9 bases and J lost 0, with 18 bases in between. CDR3 size: 16 residues. Germline CDR1 is ENHRY and CDR2 is SYGVKD. CDR3 residues: CAMRRGAESSYNEQFF. DNA of the CDR3: TGTGCCATGCGCCGGGGAGCGGAGAGCTCCTACAATGAGCAGTTCTTC.

CDR3 DNA sequence: TGTGCCAGCAGCTTGATGAGGCGGGAGGGCCCTGGCACAGATACGCAGTATTTT. Protein sequence: CASSLMRREGPGTDTQYF. V is TRBV13 and J is TRBJ2-3, with 9 bases fitting TRBD2. V lost 3 bases and J lost 1; bases outside the gene matches: 11. The CDR3 runs 18 residues. Germline V gene lookup returns CDR1 PRHDT and CDR2 FYEKMQ (reference sequence).

This clone came up once. The gene calls are TRBV10-3 and TRBJ1-1; D call uncertain. Trimming pared 6 bases from V and 8 bases from J, leaving 10 bases between. Germline V gene data show CDR1 as ENHRY and CDR2 as SYGVKD. This CDR3 has 11 amino acids. The CDR3 nucleotides are TGTGCCATCAGAAGGAGTTCGGAAGCTTTCTTT. This encodes CAIRRSSEAFF.

This clone was seen a single time. The chain recombines TRBV5-1 with TRBJ2-1, with D possibly being TRBD2 (6 bases). The germline V and J ends were trimmed by 5 bases and 4 bases, with 10 bases remaining between them. The V gene's germline CDR1 is SGHRS and CDR2 YFSETQ. CDR3 length: 13 residues. The CDR3 region has the DNA TGCGCCAGCAGTTCTGGACTATACAATGAGCAGTTCTTC. Its translation is CASSSGLYNEQFF.

The V call is TRBV2, the J call TRBJ2-1, with 8 bases fitting TRBD2. CDR1 SNHLY and CDR2 FYNNEI come from the germline V gene. Germline trimming cut 2 bases from V and 4 bases from J; bases unmatched to any gene: 10. The CDR3 spans 17 residues. CDR3 loop: CASSENEAGGPYNEQFF. CDR3 sequence (DNA): TGTGCCAGCAGTGAAAACGAGGCGGGAGGACCTTACAATGAGCAGTTCTTC.

The chain carries TRBV7-2 and TRBJ1-5; D is perhaps TRBD1 (6 bases). Between the trimmed V and J ends, which lost 2 bases and 0 bases, there was a span of 17 bases. CDR3 length: 18 residues. CDR1 is SGHTA, CDR2 FQGNSA, per germline. CDR3 loop: CASSLNLQQGGSNQPQHF. In DNA, the CDR3 is TGTGCCAGCAGCTTAAATCTTCAACAGGGAGGTAGCAATCAGCCCCAGCATTTT.

The chain employs TRBV7-9 and TRBJ2-7; D is unresolved. The CDR3 spans 15 residues. Per the germline V gene, CDR1 is SEHNR and CDR2 is FQNEAQ (reference sequence). Trimming stripped 7 bases from V and 3 bases from J, with 19 bases between. The CDR3 region has the DNA TGTGCCAGCACCCCAGGCTCCCCGCCTTTCTACGAGCAGTACTTC. It yields the protein CASTPGSPPFYEQYF. The complete variable domain, with remaining parts taken from reference TRBV7-9 and TRBJ2-7, reads DTGVSQNPRHKITKRGQNVTFRCDPISEHNRLYWYRQTLGQGPEFLTYFQNEAQLEKSRLLSDRFSAERPKGSFSTLEIQRTEQGDSAMYLCASTPGSPPFYEQYFGPGTRLTVT.

The chain couples TRBV2 to TRBJ2-7, with TRBD2 identical over 11 bases. CDR1 SNHLY and CDR2 FYNNEI come from the germline V gene. Trimming at V came to 3 bases and at J to 1 base, leaving 8 bases not matched to a gene. CDR3 size: 17 residues. CDR3: CASSDFRLAGLSYEQYF. The CDR3 DNA follows: TGTGCCAGCAGTGATTTTCGACTAGCGGGGTTATCCTACGAGCAGTACTTC.

The chain is built from TRBV6-5 and TRBJ1-5, with TRBD1 identical over 9 bases. The CDR3 has 14 residues. The germline gives CDR1 MNHEY, CDR2 SVGAGI. Trimming at V came to 2 bases and at J to 5 bases, leaving 1 base not matched to a gene. The CDR3 DNA is TGTGCCAGCAGTTACGACAGGGGGGATCAGCCCCAGCATTTT. This gives the protein CASSYDRGDQPQHF.

The J gene is TRBJ2-5, the V gene TRBV19; TRBD1 aligns across 7 bases. With V trimmed by 6 bases and J by 4 bases, 8 bases remained unmatched. CDR3 length equals 14 residues. CDR1 is LNHDA, CDR2 SQIVND, per germline (reference sequence). The CDR3 DNA follows: TGTGCCAGTAGGGGCAGGGGGTGGGGAGAGACCCAGTACTTC. Amino acids: CASRGRGWGETQYF. The full variable domain, its missing parts supplied by reference TRBV19 and TRBJ2-5, is DGGITQSPKYLFRKEGQNVTLSCEQNLNHDAMYWYRQDPGQGLRLIYYSQIVNDFQKGDIAEGYSVSREKKESFPLTVTSAQKNPTAFYLCASRGRGWGETQYFGPGTRLLVL.

The chain joins TRBV5-6 to TRBJ1-1; D remains ambiguous. V shed 0 bases and J shed 1 base, with 7 bases lying between them. The CDR3 length is 14 residues. CDR1 SGHDT and CDR2 YYEEEE come from the germline V gene. The chain's CDR3 is CASSLARSNTEAFF. DNA of the CDR3: TGTGCCAGCAGCTTGGCCAGGTCGAACACTGAAGCTTTCTTT.

CDR3 coding DNA: TGTGCCAGCAGTCTGCACCTCCCGGAAGCGGGGCGATCCTACGAGCAGTACTTC. Amino acids: CASSLHLPEAGRSYEQYF. The rearrangement joins TRBV27 to TRBJ2-7; 7 bases match TRBD2. Germline V gene lookup returns CDR1 MNHEY and CDR2 SMNVEV (reference sequence). J was trimmed by 1 base and V by 5 bases; bases with no gene match: 17. CDR3 length equals 18 residues.

The rearrangement links TRBV12-5 to TRBJ1-3; TRBD1 is a possible D gene (6 bases). Germline CDR1 LGHNT, CDR2 FRNRAP. Trimming stripped 0 bases from V and 0 bases from J, with 21 bases between. This CDR3 is built from 20 residues. CDR3 region: CASGLVPGGDGRLSGNTIYF. Written as DNA, the CDR3 is TGTGCTAGTGGTTTGGTACCCGGGGGCGACGGCAGGCTCTCTGGAAACACCATATATTTT.